The text below deals with one TCR beta chain. The antigen is undetermined. These data are taken from a study of cytomegalovirus exposure and HLA in healthy donors. Study at large: Later, an analysis reported that the 95 to 150 validation repertoires had used the same platform as the roughly 650 first-cohort repertoires. Notes on the study in general: The listing of some 170 TCR beta chains classed them as cytomegalovirus-associated.

Trimming at V came to 5 bases and at J to 4 bases, leaving 8 bases not matched to a gene. This CDR3 spans 16 amino acids. CDR1 MNHEY and CDR2 SMNVEV come from the germline V gene (reference sequence). Assay: immunoSEQ multiplex PCR; the TCRdb copy retains only in-frame clones and omits some. The sample has over 200,000 clones; about 86% are singletons. This chain connects TRBV27 to TRBJ2-3; TRBD1 matches 11 bases. The sequence came from a woman between 18 and 30 years old in good health and CMV-seronegative. Input material: PBMCs. As DNA, the CDR3 is TGTGCCAGCAGTCCCACGGACAGGGGGCGGGCAGATACGCAGTATTTT. It codes for CASSPTDRGRADTQYF.